This TCR beta chain was profiled in a study of cytomegalovirus exposure and HLA in healthy donors. Study-wide context: HLA-typed donors were the source of tens of millions of unique TCRs, which an early data release held.

The study ran its PCR with 60 Vbeta and 13 Jbeta primers. TCRdb's table, derived via immunoSEQ multiplex PCR, lists solely in-frame clones and lacks some. The sample carries 100,000 or so clones, 81% recorded once. Input material: PBMCs. The clonotype was recovered from a man aged 40-55 years in good health and CMV-seropositive.

CDR3 sequence reads: CASNPGGGFNEKLFF. CDR3 in DNA: TGCGCCAGCAACCCAGGGGGAGGATTTAATGAAAAACTGTTTTTT. The chain is built from TRBV5-1 and TRBJ1-4; TRBD1 agrees at 7 bases. The V gene end was trimmed by 6 bases and the J gene end by 4 bases; junction bases not matched to a gene: 9. Germline CDR1 is SGHRS and CDR2 is YFSETQ. The CDR3 is 15 amino acids.